The rows below give T cell receptor beta chains drawn from one sample of a study of molecular identifiers for immune sequencing clone quantification. TCRdb redid the calling of the PCR reads with MiXCR, one entry per CDR3 protein. The sample contains approximately 500,000 distinct CDR3 sequences, roughly 24% of which appear only once. Sequencing input: naive CD8+ T cells from blood, with Jurkat cell RNA spiked in. The receptors were sampled from a human donor in good health. Some libraries in this study had Jurkat cell RNA spiked in. Each CDR3 is given with its conserved first and last residue. D genes are given only for firm matches. The size entry is marked missing in some rows and otherwise reads once, few, many or a size class.

clone_size | j_call | cdr3_length | v_call | d_call | cdr3_nt | cdr3_aa
- | TRBJ1-2 | 13 | TRBV5-5 | - | TGTGCCAGCAGCTTGGATGACACCTATGGCTACACCTTC | CASSLDDTYGYTF
many | TRBJ2-6 | 17 | TRBV7-9 | - | TGTGCCAGCAGCCACCGGGACCGACCCTCTGGGGCCAACGTCCTGACTTTC | CASSHRDRPSGANVLTF
- | TRBJ1-5 | 15 | TRBV6-1 | TRBD1 | TGTGCCAGCAGTGCGGACAGGGGGGGCAATCAGCCCCAGCATTTT | CASSADRGGNQPQHF
- | TRBJ1-2 | 13 | TRBV6-2/TRBV6-3 | - | TGTGCCAGCAGTTACTCAGAGGGCGGAGGCTACCCCTTC | CASSYSEGGGYPF
many | TRBJ1-2 | 14 | TRBV9 | - | TGTGCCAGCAGCGCCCGACAGGAGCAATATGGCTACACCTTC | CASSARQEQYGYTF
- | TRBJ2-5 | 15 | TRBV2 | - | TGTGCCAGCAGTGAAGGAACAGGCTACCAAGAGACCCAGAACTTC | CASSEGTGYQETQNF
few | TRBJ2-7 | 14 | TRBV27 | - | TGTGCCAGCAGTTTCCTCGGGGCGACCTACGAGCAGTACTTC | CASSFLGATYEQYF
few | TRBJ1-2 | 14 | TRBV13 | - | TGTGCCAGCAGCTTAGATAGGGGATTGTTTGGCTACACCTTC | CASSLDRGLFGYTF
- | TRBJ2-7 | 13 | TRBV29-1 | TRBD2 | TGCAGCGCCGGGACTAGCGGCACCTACGAGCAGTACTTC | CSAGTSGTYEQYF
few | TRBJ1-1 | 15 | TRBV4-3 | TRBD1 | TGCGCCAGCAGCCCCCAGGGGGTCGGAGAGGCTGAAGCTTTCTTT | CASSPQGVGEAEAFF
many | TRBJ2-3 | 13 | TRBV2 | - | TGTGCCAGCAGTGAAGCGCTCACAGATACGCAGTATTTT | CASSEALTDTQYF